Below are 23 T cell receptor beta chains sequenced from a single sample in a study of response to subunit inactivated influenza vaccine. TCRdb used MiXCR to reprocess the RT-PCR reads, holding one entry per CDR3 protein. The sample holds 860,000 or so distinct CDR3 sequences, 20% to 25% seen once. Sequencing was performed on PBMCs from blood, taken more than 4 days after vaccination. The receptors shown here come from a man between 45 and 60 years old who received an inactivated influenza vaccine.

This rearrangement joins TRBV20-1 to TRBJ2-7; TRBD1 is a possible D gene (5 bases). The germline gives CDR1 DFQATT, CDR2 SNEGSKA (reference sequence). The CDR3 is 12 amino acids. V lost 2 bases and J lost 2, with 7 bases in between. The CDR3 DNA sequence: TGCAGTGCTAGATGGGGCCCCTACGAGCAGTACTTC. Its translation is CSARWGPYEQYF.

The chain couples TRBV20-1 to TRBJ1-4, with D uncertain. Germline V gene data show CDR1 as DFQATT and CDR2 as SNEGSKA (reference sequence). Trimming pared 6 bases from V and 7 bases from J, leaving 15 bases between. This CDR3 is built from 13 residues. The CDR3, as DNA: TGCAGTGCCACCCCGGGCCTTAGTGAAAAACTGTTTTTT. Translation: CSATPGLSEKLFF.

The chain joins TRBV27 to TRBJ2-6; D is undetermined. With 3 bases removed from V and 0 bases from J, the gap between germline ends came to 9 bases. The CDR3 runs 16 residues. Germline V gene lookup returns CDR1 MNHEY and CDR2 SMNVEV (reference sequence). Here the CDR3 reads CASSFLSGSGANVLTF. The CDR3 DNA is TGTGCCAGCAGTTTTCTAAGTGGCTCTGGGGCCAACGTCCTGACTTTC.

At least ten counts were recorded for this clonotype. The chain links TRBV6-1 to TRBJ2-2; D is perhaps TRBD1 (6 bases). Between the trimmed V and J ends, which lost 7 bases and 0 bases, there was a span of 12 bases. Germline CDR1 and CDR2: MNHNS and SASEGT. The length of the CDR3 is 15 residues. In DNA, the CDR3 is TGTGCCAGCAAGGGGACACGCTCGAACACCGGGGAGCTGTTTTTT. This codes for CASKGTRSNTGELFF.

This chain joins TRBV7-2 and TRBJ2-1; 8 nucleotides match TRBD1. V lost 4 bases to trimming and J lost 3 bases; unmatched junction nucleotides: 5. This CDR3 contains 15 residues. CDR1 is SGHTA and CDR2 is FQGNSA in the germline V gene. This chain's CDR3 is CASSSSTGGYNEQFF. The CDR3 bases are TGTGCCAGCAGCTCATCCACAGGGGGCTACAATGAGCAGTTCTTC.

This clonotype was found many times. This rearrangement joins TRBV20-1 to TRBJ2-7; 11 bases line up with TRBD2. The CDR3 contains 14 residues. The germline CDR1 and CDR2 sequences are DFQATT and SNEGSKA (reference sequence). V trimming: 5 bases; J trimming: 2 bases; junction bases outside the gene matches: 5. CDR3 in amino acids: CSAGLAGGTYEQYF. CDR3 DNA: TGCAGTGCTGGCTTAGCGGGAGGGACCTACGAGCAGTACTTC.

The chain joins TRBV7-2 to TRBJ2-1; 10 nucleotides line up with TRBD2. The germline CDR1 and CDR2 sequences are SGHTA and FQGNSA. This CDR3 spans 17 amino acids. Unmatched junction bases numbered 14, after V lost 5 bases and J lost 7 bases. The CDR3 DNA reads TGTGCCAGCAGCGACCCCCCAGCGGGAGGGCCGAGGAATGAGCAGTTCTTC. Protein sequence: CASSDPPAGGPRNEQFF.

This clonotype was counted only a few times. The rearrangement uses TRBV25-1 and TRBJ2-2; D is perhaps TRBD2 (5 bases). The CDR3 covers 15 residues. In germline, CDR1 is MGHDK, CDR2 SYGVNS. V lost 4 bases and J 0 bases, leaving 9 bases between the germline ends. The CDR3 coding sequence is TGTGCCAGCAGTGTTGGGAGTACGAACACCGGGGAGCTGTTTTTT. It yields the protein CASSVGSTNTGELFF. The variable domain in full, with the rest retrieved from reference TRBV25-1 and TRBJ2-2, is EADIYQTPRYLVIGTGKKITLECSQTMGHDKMYWYQQDPGMELHLIHYSYGVNSTEKGDLSSESTVSRIRTEHFPLTLESARPSHTSQYLCASSVGSTNTGELFFGEGSRLTVL.

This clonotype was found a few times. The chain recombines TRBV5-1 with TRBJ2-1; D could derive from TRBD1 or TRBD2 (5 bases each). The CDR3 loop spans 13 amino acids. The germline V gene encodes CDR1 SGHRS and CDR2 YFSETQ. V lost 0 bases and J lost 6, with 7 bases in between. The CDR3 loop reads CASSLVGTNEQFF. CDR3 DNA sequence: TGCGCCAGCAGCTTGGTCGGGACCAATGAGCAGTTCTTC.

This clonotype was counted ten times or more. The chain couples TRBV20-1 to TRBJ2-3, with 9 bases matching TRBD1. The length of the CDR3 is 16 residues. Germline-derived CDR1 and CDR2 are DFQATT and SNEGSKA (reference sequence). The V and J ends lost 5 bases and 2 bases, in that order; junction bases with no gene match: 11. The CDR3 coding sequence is TGCAGTGCTTTCGGGGAGGGACAGGGATTCACAGATACGCAGTATTTT. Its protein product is CSAFGEGQGFTDTQYF.

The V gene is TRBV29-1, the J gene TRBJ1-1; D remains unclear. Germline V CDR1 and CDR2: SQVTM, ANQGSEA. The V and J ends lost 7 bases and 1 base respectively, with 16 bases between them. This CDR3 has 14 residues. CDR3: CSGTPGVGNTEAFF. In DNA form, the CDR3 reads TGCAGCGGGACCCCCGGGGTCGGGAACACTGAAGCTTTCTTT. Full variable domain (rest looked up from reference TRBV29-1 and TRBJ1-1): SAVISQKPSRDICQRGTSLTIQCQVDSQVTMMFWYRQQPGQSLTLIATANQGSEATYESGFVIDKFPISRPNLTFSTLTVSNMSPEDSSIYLCSGTPGVGNTEAFFGQGTRLTVV.

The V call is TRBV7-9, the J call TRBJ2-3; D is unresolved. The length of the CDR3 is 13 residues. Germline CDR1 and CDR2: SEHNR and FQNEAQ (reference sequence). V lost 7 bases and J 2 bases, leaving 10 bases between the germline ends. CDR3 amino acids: CASNLSPTDTQYF. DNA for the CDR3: TGTGCCAGCAACCTCTCCCCCACAGATACGCAGTATTTT.

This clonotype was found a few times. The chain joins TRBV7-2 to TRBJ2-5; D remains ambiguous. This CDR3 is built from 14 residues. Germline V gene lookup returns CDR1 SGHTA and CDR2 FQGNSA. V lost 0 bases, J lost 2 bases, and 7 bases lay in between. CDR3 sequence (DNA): TGTGCCAGCAGCTTAGCCCATAGACAAGAGACCCAGTACTTC. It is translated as CASSLAHRQETQYF.

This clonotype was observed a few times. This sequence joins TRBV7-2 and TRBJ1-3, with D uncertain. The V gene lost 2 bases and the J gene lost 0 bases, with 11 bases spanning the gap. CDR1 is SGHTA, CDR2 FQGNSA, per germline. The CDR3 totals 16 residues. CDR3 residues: CASSLLVAYSGNTIYF. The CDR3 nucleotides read TGTGCCAGCAGCTTATTGGTAGCTTACTCTGGAAACACCATATATTTT.

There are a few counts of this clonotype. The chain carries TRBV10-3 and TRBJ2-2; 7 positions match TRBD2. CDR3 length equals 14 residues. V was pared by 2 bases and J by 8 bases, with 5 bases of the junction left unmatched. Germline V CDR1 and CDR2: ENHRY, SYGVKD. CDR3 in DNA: TGTGCCATCAGTGAGGCGGGGGTAACGGGGGAGCTGTTTTTT. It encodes CAISEAGVTGELFF.

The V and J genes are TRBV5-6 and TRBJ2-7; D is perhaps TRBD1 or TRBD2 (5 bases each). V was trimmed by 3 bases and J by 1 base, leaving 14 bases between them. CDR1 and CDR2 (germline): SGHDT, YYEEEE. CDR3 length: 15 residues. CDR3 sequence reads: CASSWPERGSYEQYF. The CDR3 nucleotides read TGTGCCAGCAGCTGGCCCGAGAGGGGATCCTACGAGCAGTACTTC.

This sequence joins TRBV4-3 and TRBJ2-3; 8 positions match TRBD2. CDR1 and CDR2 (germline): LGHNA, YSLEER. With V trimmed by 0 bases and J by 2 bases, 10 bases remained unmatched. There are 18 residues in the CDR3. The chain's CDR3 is CASSQELASGYFTDTQYF. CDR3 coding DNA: TGCGCCAGCAGCCAAGAGCTGGCTAGCGGGTATTTCACAGATACGCAGTATTTT.

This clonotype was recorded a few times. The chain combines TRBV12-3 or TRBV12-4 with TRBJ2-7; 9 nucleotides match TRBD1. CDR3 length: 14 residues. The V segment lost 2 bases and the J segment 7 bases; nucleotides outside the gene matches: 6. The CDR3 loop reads CASSLTRTGVEQYF. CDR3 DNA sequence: TGTGCCAGCAGTTTAACCCGGACAGGGGTAGAGCAGTACTTC.

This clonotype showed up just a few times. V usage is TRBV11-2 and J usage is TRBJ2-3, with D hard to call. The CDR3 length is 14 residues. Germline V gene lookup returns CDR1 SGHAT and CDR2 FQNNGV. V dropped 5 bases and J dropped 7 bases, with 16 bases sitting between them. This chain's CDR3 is CASSPRPNTNTQYF. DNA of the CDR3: TGTGCCAGCAGCCCACGCCCGAACACGAATACGCAGTATTTT.

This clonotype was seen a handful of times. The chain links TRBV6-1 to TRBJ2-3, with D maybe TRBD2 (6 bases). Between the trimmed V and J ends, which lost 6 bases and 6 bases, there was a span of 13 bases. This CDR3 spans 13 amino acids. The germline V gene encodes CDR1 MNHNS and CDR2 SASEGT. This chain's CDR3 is CASSPGDRDTQYF. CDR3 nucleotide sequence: TGTGCCAGCAGCCCGGGGGACCGCGATACGCAGTATTTT.

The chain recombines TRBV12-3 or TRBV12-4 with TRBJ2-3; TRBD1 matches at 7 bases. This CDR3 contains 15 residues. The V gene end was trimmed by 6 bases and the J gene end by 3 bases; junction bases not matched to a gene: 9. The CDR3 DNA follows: TGTGCCAGCAGCTATACAGGGGTCAGGACAGATACGCAGTATTTT. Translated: CASSYTGVRTDTQYF.

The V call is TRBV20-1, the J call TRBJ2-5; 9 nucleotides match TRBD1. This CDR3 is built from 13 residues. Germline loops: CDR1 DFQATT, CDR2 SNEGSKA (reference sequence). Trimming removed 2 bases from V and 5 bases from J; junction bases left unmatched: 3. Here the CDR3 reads CSARQGQGETQYF. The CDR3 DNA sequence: TGCAGTGCTAGACAGGGACAGGGTGAGACCCAGTACTTC.

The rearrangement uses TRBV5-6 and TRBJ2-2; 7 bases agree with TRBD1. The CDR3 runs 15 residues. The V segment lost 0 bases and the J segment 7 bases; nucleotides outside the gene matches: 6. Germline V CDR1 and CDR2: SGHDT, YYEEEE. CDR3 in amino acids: CASSLGQGRVGELFF. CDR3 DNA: TGTGCCAGCAGCTTGGGACAGGGCAGAGTCGGGGAGCTGTTTTTT.